These 27 T cell receptor beta chains originate from one sample sequenced in a study of CD8+CD57+ T cells in acquired aplastic anemia. It was genomic DNA that served as the template for profiling TCR beta VDJ and CDR3. TCRdb reanalysed the reads using MiXCR and keeps one entry per CDR3 protein. The profile covers 65,000 or so distinct CDR3 sequences, with less than 65% appearing a single time and roughly 2.5% taken by the ten largest. The source material was sorted CD4+, CD8+, or CD8+CD57+ T cells (not recorded which) from PBMCs. Every receptor here comes from a human donor in good health, serving as a control.

A few counts support this clonotype. Written as DNA, the CDR3 is TGCAGTGCTAGCGGCAGGACTGGCTACACCTTC. Residues: CSASGRTGYTF. This chain connects TRBV20-1 to TRBJ1-2, with D uncertain. Germline lookup yields CDR1 DFQATT and CDR2 SNEGSKA (reference sequence). This CDR3 is built from 11 residues. Trimming took off 3 bases at V and 7 bases at J, with 9 bases between the two ends.

This clonotype was found many times. The V and J genes are TRBV6-2 or TRBV6-3 and TRBJ2-5; D is undetermined. Trimming removed 2 bases at V and 4 bases at J, with 23 bases between. This CDR3 comprises 18 residues. CDR1 is MNHEY and CDR2 is SVGEGT in the germline V gene. CDR3 in DNA: TGTGCCAGCAGTTACAGCAGGAGAAGAGCTAACTTAACAGAGACCCAGTACTTC. Translating it yields CASSYSRRRANLTETQYF.

V usage is TRBV5-1 and J usage is TRBJ2-7; D may be TRBD2 (6 bases). Germline V gene lookup returns CDR1 SGHRS and CDR2 YFSETQ. V gave up 2 bases and J gave up 0 bases, with 9 bases separating them. The CDR3 extends over 14 amino acids. The CDR3 reads CASSFSGSSYEQYF. As DNA, the CDR3 is TGCGCCAGCAGCTTTTCCGGGAGCTCCTACGAGCAGTACTTC. Using reference TRBV5-1 and TRBJ2-7 for the parts outside the CDR3, the full variable domain is KAGVTQTPRYLIKTRGQQVTLSCSPISGHRSVSWYQQTPGQGLQFLFEYFSETQRNKGNFPGRFSGRQFSNSRSEMNVSTLELGDSALYLCASSFSGSSYEQYFGPGTRLTVT.

This clonotype was counted at least ten times. The genes are TRBV6-1 and TRBJ2-2; D is uncertain. The CDR3 is 12 amino acids. CDR1 and CDR2 (germline): MNHNS, SASEGT. Trimming stripped 3 bases from V and 7 bases from J, with 6 bases between. The CDR3 DNA follows: TGTGCCAGCAGTGAGGGTGGCGGGGAGCTGTTTTTT. It translates to CASSEGGGELFF.

This clonotype appeared many times. The gene calls are TRBV28 and TRBJ1-6; 8 bases map to TRBD1. Unmatched junction bases numbered 9, after V lost 7 bases and J lost 7 bases. Germline V gene sequence: CDR1 MDHEN, CDR2 SYDVKM. The CDR3 covers 15 residues. The CDR3 nucleotides are TGTGCCAGCACCCCTAGGACAGGGCAAAATTCACCCCTCCACTTT. As protein: CASTPRTGQNSPLHF.

This clonotype was picked up many times. The chain recombines TRBV14 with TRBJ1-2; tentatively, D is TRBD1 (5 bases). With 2 bases removed from V and 4 bases from J, the gap between germline ends came to 17 bases. Germline V gene data show CDR1 as SGHDN and CDR2 as FVKESK. This CDR3 contains 16 residues. As DNA, the CDR3 is TGTGCCAGCAGCCAACGGGGAGGGCAGGGCGGCTATGGCTACACCTTC. Its translation is CASSQRGGQGGYGYTF.

This clonotype was recorded at least ten times. The DNA for the CDR3 is TGTGCCATCAGTGGCGGTGGTCGGGGGGCGGAGATTACGGGTGAGCAGTACTTC. Translation: CAISGGGRGAEITGEQYF. The chain uses TRBV10-3 and TRBJ2-7, with D maybe TRBD2 (7 bases). V lost 4 bases, J lost 7 bases, and 29 bases lay in between. CDR1 is ENHRY, CDR2 SYGVKD, per germline. The CDR3 totals 18 residues.

At least ten counts were recorded for this clonotype. The genes are TRBV2 and TRBJ1-5, with 8 nucleotides matching TRBD1. Germline V gene lookup returns CDR1 SNHLY and CDR2 FYNNEI. V lost 6 bases to trimming and J lost 1 base; unmatched junction nucleotides: 14. The CDR3 runs 18 residues. The CDR3 protein is CASRRRSDRGMSNQPQHF. The CDR3 DNA follows: TGTGCCAGCAGACGGAGATCCGACAGGGGAATGAGCAATCAGCCCCAGCATTTT.

This clonotype was picked up a small number of times. The chain uses TRBV29-1 and TRBJ1-1; 9 bases map to TRBD1. J lost 8 bases, V lost 6 bases, and 7 bases had no gene match. CDR3 length equals 12 residues. The germline V gene has CDR1 SQVTM and CDR2 ANQGSEA. DNA of the CDR3: TGCAGCGTAGGACAGGGGAGCACCGAAGCTTTCTTT. Translating gives CSVGQGSTEAFF.

The count of this clonotype is one. CDR3 sequence reads: CAITTSDAGLNEQFF. DNA of the CDR3: TGTGCCATCACTACGAGCGATGCCGGTCTGAATGAGCAGTTCTTC. This sequence joins TRBV2 and TRBJ2-1; D is uncertain. Trimming took off 10 bases at V and 7 bases at J, with 23 bases between the two ends. CDR1 is SNHLY, CDR2 FYNNEI, per germline. The CDR3 totals 15 residues.

The rearrangement uses TRBV29-1 and TRBJ2-3, with D perhaps TRBD2 (6 bases). CDR1 SQVTM and CDR2 ANQGSEA come from the germline V gene. CDR3 length: 15 residues. The ends were cut back, 8 bases at V and 0 bases at J, with 18 bases in the middle. The CDR3 loop reads CSIPSGLTSTDTQYF. The CDR3 nucleotides are TGCAGCATCCCCTCGGGACTGACTAGCACAGATACGCAGTATTTT.

The chain combines TRBV15 with TRBJ2-1, with TRBD2 identical over 8 bases. The germline V gene has CDR1 LNHNV and CDR2 YYDKDF (reference sequence). The CDR3 is 18 residues long. V gave up 3 bases and J gave up 9 bases; unmatched junction bases: 19. The CDR3 is CATSSENVVGRGSSEQFF. The CDR3 DNA follows: TGTGCCACCAGCAGTGAGAACGTTGTCGGGAGGGGGTCCAGTGAGCAGTTCTTC. The entire variable domain, with the rest obtained from reference TRBV15 and TRBJ2-1, is as follows: DAMVIQNPRYQVTQFGKPVTLSCSQTLNHNVMYWYQQKSSQAPKLLFHYYDKDFNNEADTPDNFQSRRPNTSFCFLDIRSPGLGDTAMYLCATSSENVVGRGSSEQFFGPGTRLTVL.

This sequence joins TRBV11-1 and TRBJ1-6, with D possibly being TRBD1 (5 bases). CDR3 length equals 17 residues. Germline lookup yields CDR1 SGHAT and CDR2 FQDESV (reference sequence). With 0 bases removed from V and 4 bases from J, the gap between germline ends came to 13 bases. The CDR3 DNA follows: TGTGCCAGCAGCTTAGCGTCGGGGCTTGGGTATAATTCACCCCTCCACTTT. Its protein is CASSLASGLGYNSPLHF.

The chain employs TRBV19 and TRBJ1-2, with TRBD1 as a possible D gene (5 bases). Germline lookup yields CDR1 LNHDA and CDR2 SQIVND (reference sequence). V dropped 6 bases and J dropped 0 bases, with 14 bases sitting between them. The CDR3 has 15 residues. The CDR3, as DNA: TGTGCCAGTAGACCGATTCAGGGAGCTAACTATGGCTACACCTTC. Translation gives CASRPIQGANYGYTF.

V usage is TRBV10-3 and J usage is TRBJ2-7, with 11 bases fitting TRBD2. Trimming at V came to 8 bases and at J to 3 bases, leaving 9 bases not matched to a gene. Germline V gives CDR1 ENHRY, CDR2 SYGVKD. CDR3 length: 15 residues. Here the CDR3 DNA reads TGTGCCATCGCTGCCTCACTAGCGGGAGACTACGAGCAGTACTTC. Encoded protein: CAIAASLAGDYEQYF.

This clonotype was recorded a few times. This chain uses TRBV24-1 with TRBJ2-7; TRBD1 matches at 9 bases. The V gene end was trimmed by 6 bases and the J gene end by 4 bases; junction bases not matched to a gene: 3. Germline V gene lookup returns CDR1 KGHDR and CDR2 SFDVKD. The CDR3 is 13 residues long. The CDR3 DNA sequence: TGTGCCACCAGTAGGACAGGGGAATACGAGCAGTACTTC. It yields the protein CATSRTGEYEQYF.

The chain carries TRBV20-1 and TRBJ1-4; D perhaps matches TRBD1 (6 bases). Germline V gene data show CDR1 as DFQATT and CDR2 as SNEGSKA (reference sequence). V lost 3 bases and J 10 bases, leaving 21 bases between the germline ends. The CDR3 totals 15 residues. The CDR3 nucleotides are TGCAGTGCTAGCGGGGGGCGTAGTTTGTTGGGAAAACTGTTTTTT. Translating it yields CSASGGRSLLGKLFF.

Note on this clonotype: At one end, the junction sequence differs from germline, possibly due to a read error. The V gene is TRBV7-2, the J gene TRBJ1-1, with D unclear. This CDR3 has 12 residues. Germline assignment: CDR1 SGHTA and CDR2 FQGNSA. CDR3 loop: CASSLGGTGAFF. CDR3 coding DNA: TGTGCCAGCAGCTTAGGAGGCACTGGAGCTTTCTTT.

This clonotype has at least ten counts. The junction shows a germline mismatch at one end, possibly a read error. The chain links TRBV11-3 to TRBJ2-1; D possibly matches TRBD1 or TRBD2 (6 bases each). Germline V gene data show CDR1 as SGHNT and CDR2 as YENEEA. This CDR3 has 14 residues. In DNA form, the CDR3 reads TGTGCCAGCAGCCGCACCTCCGGGGGCAATGAGCAGCTCTTC. This encodes CASSRTSGGNEQLF.

This clonotype was counted ten times or more. The chain has TRBV19 and TRBJ1-2; 8 nucleotides line up with TRBD1. The CDR3 extends over 15 amino acids. Germline V gene lookup returns CDR1 LNHDA and CDR2 SQIVND (reference sequence). The junction had 7 bases not matched to a gene; V was cut back by 3 bases and J by 4 bases. This CDR3 reads CASSMARGPGYGYTF. CDR3 sequence (DNA): TGTGCCAGTAGTATGGCCAGGGGGCCGGGCTATGGCTACACCTTC. Based on the CDR3 plus reference TRBV19 and TRBJ1-2, the full variable domain is DGGITQSPKYLFRKEGQNVTLSCEQNLNHDAMYWYRQDPGQGLRLIYYSQIVNDFQKGDIAEGYSVSREKKESFPLTVTSAQKNPTAFYLCASSMARGPGYGYTFGSGTRLTVV.

This chain links TRBV25-1 with TRBJ2-3; 9 bases agree with TRBD2. The CDR3 runs to 15 residues. J gave up 5 bases and V 5 bases, and 8 bases lay outside the gene matches. Germline values: CDR1 MGHDK, CDR2 SYGVNS. Here the CDR3 reads CASSLIAGEEDTQYF. The CDR3 DNA reads TGTGCCAGCAGTCTCATAGCGGGAGAAGAAGATACGCAGTATTTT.

This clonotype was seen only a few times. The rearrangement uses TRBV4-3 and TRBJ1-2; 7 nucleotides align to TRBD1. Germline CDR1 reads LGHNA; CDR2 reads YSLEER. Germline trimming cut 0 bases from V and 4 bases from J; bases unmatched to any gene: 5. The CDR3 totals 15 residues. The CDR3 sequence is CASSQEAGGSYGYTF. The DNA of the CDR3 is TGCGCCAGCAGCCAAGAAGCAGGGGGTAGCTATGGCTACACCTTC.

The table lists this clonotype with a few counts. V usage is TRBV2 and J usage is TRBJ2-1, with a possible D match to TRBD1 (5 bases). There are 11 residues in the CDR3. Germline V CDR1 and CDR2: SNHLY, FYNNEI. V was shortened by 6 bases and J by 16 bases, with 16 bases between the two germline ends. CDR3 in DNA: TGTGCCAGCAGCCGCGACAGCACTCGATTCTTC. This gives the protein CASSRDSTRFF.

On this clonotype itself: At one end, the junction sequence differs from germline, possibly due to a read error. This chain connects TRBV12-3 or TRBV12-4 to TRBJ2-7; D uncertain. CDR3 size: 14 residues. This CDR3 is CASSPHSGSYEQYF. In DNA, the CDR3 is TGCGCCAGCAGCCCTCATTCAGGCTCCTACGAGCAGTACTTC.

This clonotype was observed many times. This chain connects TRBV2 to TRBJ1-5, with 7 positions matching TRBD1. The CDR3 has 16 residues. Trimming took 6 bases from V and 4 from J; bases not matched to a gene: 12. Germline lookup yields CDR1 SNHLY and CDR2 FYNNEI. The CDR3 nucleotides are TGTGCCAGCAGGACCCGGGACAGCCTGCGAAATCAGCCCCAGCATTTT. Its protein product is CASRTRDSLRNQPQHF.

The chain recombines TRBV7-9 with TRBJ2-2; D perhaps matches TRBD2 (5 bases). CDR1 SEHNR and CDR2 FQNEAQ come from the germline V gene (reference sequence). The CDR3 runs to 12 residues. The V gene lost 5 bases and the J gene lost 6 bases, with 7 bases spanning the gap. For the CDR3, the DNA is TGTGCCAGCAGCACGGGGTCCGGGGAGCTGTTTTTT. This encodes CASSTGSGELFF.

This sequence joins TRBV10-1 and TRBJ1-5; D remains ambiguous. V was cut by 3 bases and J by 0 bases, with 12 bases left in between. The CDR3 covers 16 residues. Germline CDR1 is WNHNN and CDR2 is SYGVQD (reference sequence). Here the CDR3 reads CASSETARNSNQPQHF. The CDR3, as DNA: TGCGCCAGCAGTGAAACGGCCAGAAATAGCAATCAGCCCCAGCATTTT.